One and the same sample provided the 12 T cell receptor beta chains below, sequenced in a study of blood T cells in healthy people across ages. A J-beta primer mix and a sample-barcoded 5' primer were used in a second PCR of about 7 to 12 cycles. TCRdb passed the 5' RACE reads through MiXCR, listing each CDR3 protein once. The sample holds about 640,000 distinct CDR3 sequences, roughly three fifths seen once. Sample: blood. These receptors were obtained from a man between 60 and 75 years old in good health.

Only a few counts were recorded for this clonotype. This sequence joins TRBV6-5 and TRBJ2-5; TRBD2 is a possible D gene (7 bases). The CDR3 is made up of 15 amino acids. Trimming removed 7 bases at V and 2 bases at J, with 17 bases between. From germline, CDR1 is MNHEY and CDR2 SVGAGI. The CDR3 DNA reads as TGTGCCAGCACGGCGGGGGCCACAGGACAAGAGACCCAGTACTTC. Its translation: CASTAGATGQETQYF.

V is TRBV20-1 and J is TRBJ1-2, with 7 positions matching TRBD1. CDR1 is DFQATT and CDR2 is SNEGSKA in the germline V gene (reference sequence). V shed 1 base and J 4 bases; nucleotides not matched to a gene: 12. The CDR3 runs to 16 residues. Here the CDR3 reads CSARALPQGPPYGYTF. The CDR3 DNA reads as TGCAGTGCTAGAGCTCTCCCACAGGGGCCCCCCTATGGCTACACCTTC.

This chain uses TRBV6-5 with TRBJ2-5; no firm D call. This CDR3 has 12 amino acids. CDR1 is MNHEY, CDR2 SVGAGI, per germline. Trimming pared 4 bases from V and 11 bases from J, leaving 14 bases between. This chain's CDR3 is CASSFPTGEQYF. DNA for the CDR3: TGTGCCAGCAGTTTCCCGACTGGAGAGCAGTACTTC.

The CDR3 protein is CASSDALEWNSPLHF. The DNA for the CDR3 is TGTGCCAGCAGTGATGCCCTTGAGTGGAATTCACCCCTCCACTTT. This rearrangement joins TRBV12-3 or TRBV12-4 to TRBJ1-6, with D uncertain. V was shortened by 5 bases and J by 7 bases, with 15 bases between the two germline ends. CDR3 length equals 15 residues.

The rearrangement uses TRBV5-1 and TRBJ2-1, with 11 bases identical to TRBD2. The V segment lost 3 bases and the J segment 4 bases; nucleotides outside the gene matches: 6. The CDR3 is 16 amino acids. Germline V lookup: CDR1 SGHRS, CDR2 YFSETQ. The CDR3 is CASSSNLAGGYNEQFF. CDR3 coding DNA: TGCGCCAGCAGCTCCAATCTAGCGGGGGGTTACAATGAGCAGTTCTTC. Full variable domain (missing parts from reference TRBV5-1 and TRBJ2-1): KAGVTQTPRYLIKTRGQQVTLSCSPISGHRSVSWYQQTPGQGLQFLFEYFSETQRNKGNFPGRFSGRQFSNSRSEMNVSTLELGDSALYLCASSSNLAGGYNEQFFGPGTRLTVL.

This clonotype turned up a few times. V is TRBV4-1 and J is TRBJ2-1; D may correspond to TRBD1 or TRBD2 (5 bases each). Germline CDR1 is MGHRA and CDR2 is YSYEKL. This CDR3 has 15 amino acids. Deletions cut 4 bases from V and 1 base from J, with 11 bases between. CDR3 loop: CASSRGAPSYNEQFF. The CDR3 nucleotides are TGCGCCAGCAGCCGAGGGGCCCCGTCCTACAATGAGCAGTTCTTC.

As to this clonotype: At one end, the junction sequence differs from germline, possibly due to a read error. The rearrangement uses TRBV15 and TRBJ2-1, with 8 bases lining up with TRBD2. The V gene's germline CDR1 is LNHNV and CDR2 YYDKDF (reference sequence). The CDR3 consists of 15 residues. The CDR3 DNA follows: TGTGCCGCCAGCAGACGCAGCGGGGGCTATAATGAGCAGTTCTTC. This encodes CAASRRSGGYNEQFF.

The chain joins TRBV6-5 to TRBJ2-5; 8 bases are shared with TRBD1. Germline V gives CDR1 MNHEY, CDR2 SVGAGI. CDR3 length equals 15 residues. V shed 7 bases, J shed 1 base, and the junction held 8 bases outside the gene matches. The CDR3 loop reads CASNSMTGAQETQYF. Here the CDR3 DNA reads TGTGCCAGCAACTCCATGACAGGGGCCCAAGAGACCCAGTACTTC.

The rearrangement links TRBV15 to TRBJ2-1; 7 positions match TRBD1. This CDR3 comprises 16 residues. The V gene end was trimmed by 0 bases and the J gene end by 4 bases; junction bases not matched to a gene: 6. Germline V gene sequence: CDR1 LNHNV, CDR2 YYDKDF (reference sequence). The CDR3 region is CATSRDLGTAYNEQFF. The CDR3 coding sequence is TGTGCCACCAGCAGAGATCTGGGGACAGCTTACAATGAGCAGTTCTTC.

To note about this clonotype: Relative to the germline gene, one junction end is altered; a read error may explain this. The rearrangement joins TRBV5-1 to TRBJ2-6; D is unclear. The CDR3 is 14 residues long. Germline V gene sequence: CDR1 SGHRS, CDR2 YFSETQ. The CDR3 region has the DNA TGTGCCAGCAGTTTTGGGTCTGGGGCCAACGTCCTGACTTTC. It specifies CASSFGSGANVLTF.

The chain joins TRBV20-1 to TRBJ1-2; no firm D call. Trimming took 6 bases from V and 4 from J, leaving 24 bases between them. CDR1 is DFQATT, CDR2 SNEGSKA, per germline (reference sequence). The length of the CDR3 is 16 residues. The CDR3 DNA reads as TGCAGTGCCGTAAATCTTCATACGGCCTTGGGCTATGGCTACACCTTC. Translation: CSAVNLHTALGYGYTF.

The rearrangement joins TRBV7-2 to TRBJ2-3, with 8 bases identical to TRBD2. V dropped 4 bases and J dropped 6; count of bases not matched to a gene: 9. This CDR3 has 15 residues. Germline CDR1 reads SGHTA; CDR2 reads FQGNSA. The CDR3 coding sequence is TGTGCCAGCAGCTCCAAAAGCGGGGGCAGCGATACGCAGTATTTT. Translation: CASSSKSGGSDTQYF. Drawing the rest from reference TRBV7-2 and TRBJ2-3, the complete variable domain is GAGVSQSPSNKVTEKGKDVELRCDPISGHTALYWYRQSLGQGLEFLIYFQGNSAPDKSGLPSDRFSAERTGGSVSTLTIQRTQQEDSAVYLCASSSKSGGSDTQYFGPGTRLTVL.